This note documents a single T cell receptor beta chain sequence. Its antigen is as yet unknown. Libraries were prepared by immunoSEQ multiplex PCR; TCRdb keeps only in-frame clonotypes and omits some of them. The sample lists 150,000 or so clones, about 90% occurring once. The data stem from a study of T cell responses to AZD1222 COVID-19 vaccine. Per the germline V gene, CDR1 is SGHAT and CDR2 is FQNNGV. V gave up 6 bases and J gave up 4 bases; unmatched junction bases: 9. The CDR3 sequence is 15 residues long. The study pooled second doses at about 4 or about 12 weeks. Study-level findings and limits: Just 6 or 7 AZD1222 recipients were seropositive at baseline. Mostly white British, mostly female donors; authors suggested clonal diversity may be underestimated. The peak T cell response came first, and repertoires were sampled only after it.

The clonotype was recovered from an adult who received the AZD1222 COVID-19 vaccine. The chain is built from TRBV11-2 and TRBJ1-1, with TRBD1 identical over 9 bases. Here the sequenced sample was peripheral blood, taken 28 days after the second AZD1222 dose. The CDR3 DNA reads as TGTGCCAGCAGTCGCTCCCGGACAGGGGCCACTGAAGCTTTCTTT. This codes for CASSRSRTGATEAFF.